The rows below give T cell receptor beta chains drawn from one sample of a study of identical twins. TCRdb re-analysed the 5' RACE reads in MiXCR, keeping a single row per CDR3 protein. Of 550,000 to 700,000 distinct CDR3 sequences listed, roughly 20% are singletons. These same data were also listed under a study on T cells expressing NK-cell markers.

The sequenced material came from PBMCs. Source of these receptors: a young woman in good health. Each CDR3 is given with its conserved first and last residue. A D gene is named only where the DNA matches it firmly.

j_gene | v_gene | d_gene | CDR3aa
TRBJ2-3 | TRBV20-1 | - | CSARGSLGTDTQYF
TRBJ1-6 | TRBV7-9 | TRBD1 | CASSRDSYSPLHF
TRBJ2-3 | TRBV12-3/TRBV12-4 | TRBD2 | CASSLNGGRGDTQYF
TRBJ2-1 | TRBV27 | TRBD2 | CASSKNTGTSDYNEQFF
TRBJ2-3 | TRBV4-3 | TRBD2 | CASSRWGLAADTQYF
TRBJ2-2 | TRBV12-3/TRBV12-4 | TRBD2 | CASSLVAGAGELFF
TRBJ2-2 | TRBV7-6 | TRBD1 | CASSVNRGNTGELFF
TRBJ1-1 | TRBV6-5 | - | CASSFQGLHSEAFF
TRBJ1-1 | TRBV12-3/TRBV12-4 | TRBD1 | CASSPGTGAYTEAFF
TRBJ1-1 | TRBV7-2 | - | CASSSSPWTERTEAFF
TRBJ2-1 | TRBV20-1 | - | CSATYLATPYNEQFF
TRBJ1-5 | TRBV11-2 | TRBD1 | CASSLVGQGYQPQHF
TRBJ2-5 | TRBV10-2 | TRBD2 | CASSEAGDPGETQYF
TRBJ2-7 | TRBV13 | - | CASSLNRGATSYEQYF
TRBJ2-1 | TRBV29-1 | TRBD2 | CSGHRTSGGNEQFF
TRBJ2-7 | TRBV18 | - | CASSPEELYKRHEQYF
TRBJ2-1 | TRBV4-3 | - | CASSQTRLSSYNEQFF
TRBJ1-5 | TRBV28 | TRBD1 | CASGVTGVGQPQHF
TRBJ1-1 | TRBV29-1 | - | CSVLRPPDEAFF
TRBJ2-7 | TRBV7-9 | - | CASSLVSDEQYF
TRBJ1-2 | TRBV12-3/TRBV12-4 | - | CASSPARGDYGYTF
TRBJ2-5 | TRBV7-2 | - | CASSLSGGGGKTQYF
TRBJ1-1 | TRBV20-1 | - | CSATRTPNTEAFF
TRBJ2-7 | TRBV27 | TRBD2 | CASSFLAGPYEQYF
TRBJ2-7 | TRBV6-5 | - | CASSSGRIYEQYF
TRBJ2-7 | TRBV5-1 | TRBD1 | CASRKTGEKAYEQYF
TRBJ2-4 | TRBV7-2 | TRBD2 | CASSHPGLADFKNIQYF
TRBJ2-1 | TRBV12-3/TRBV12-4 | TRBD1 | CASSRNSGQGFYNEQFF
TRBJ2-3 | TRBV20-1 | TRBD2 | CSATAGGVGTDTQYF
TRBJ2-3 | TRBV7-6 | - | CASSLGSWGGTQYF
TRBJ2-1 | TRBV10-3 | TRBD2 | CAITRGGLNEQFF
TRBJ1-5 | TRBV20-1 | - | CSARTRDSGNQPQHF
TRBJ1-1 | TRBV12-3/TRBV12-4 | - | CASSFSGADTEAFF
TRBJ1-4 | TRBV20-1 | - | CSARAAEKLFF
TRBJ1-2 | TRBV2 | - | CASSGVLRGYTF
TRBJ2-7 | TRBV12-3/TRBV12-4 | - | CASSFAQGGYEQYF
TRBJ2-1 | TRBV12-3/TRBV12-4 | - | CASRSDSSEQFF
TRBJ2-2 | TRBV10-3 | TRBD2 | CATRPQRENTGELFF
TRBJ2-7 | TRBV6-5 | - | CASSSTGTDSRQYF
TRBJ1-1 | TRBV6-1 | TRBD1 | CASSLSSGGYYGTEAFF
TRBJ1-2 | TRBV7-2 | - | CASSLFLGSPDRGYTF
TRBJ2-3 | TRBV4-3 | TRBD2 | CASSQGGGSGTDTQYF
TRBJ2-2 | TRBV6-1 | TRBD2 | CASSEVGLAPGELFF
TRBJ2-7 | TRBV15 | - | CATSGGQLYEQYF
TRBJ2-6 | TRBV24-1 | - | CATKGGTSGANVLTF
TRBJ2-1 | TRBV4-3 | - | CASSHAEWSYNEQFF
TRBJ2-7 | TRBV13 | TRBD2 | CASSRLTSGGAYEQYF
TRBJ2-7 | TRBV5-1 | TRBD2 | CASSLSLAGAQDEQYF
TRBJ1-5 | TRBV29-1 | - | CSARAQGSNQPQHF
TRBJ2-7 | TRBV6-1 | TRBD1 | CASSEIWDRGHEQYF
TRBJ2-7 | TRBV27 | TRBD1 | CASSLVDRVDEQYF
TRBJ1-2 | TRBV20-1 | TRBD1 | CSARILQGYGYTF
TRBJ2-5 | TRBV6-5 | - | CASSSREGETQYF
TRBJ2-7 | TRBV3-1 | TRBD2 | CASSRLASTYEQYF
TRBJ1-2 | TRBV3-1 | - | CASSQADYGYTF
TRBJ2-1 | TRBV15 | - | CATSRERIGGGADEQFF